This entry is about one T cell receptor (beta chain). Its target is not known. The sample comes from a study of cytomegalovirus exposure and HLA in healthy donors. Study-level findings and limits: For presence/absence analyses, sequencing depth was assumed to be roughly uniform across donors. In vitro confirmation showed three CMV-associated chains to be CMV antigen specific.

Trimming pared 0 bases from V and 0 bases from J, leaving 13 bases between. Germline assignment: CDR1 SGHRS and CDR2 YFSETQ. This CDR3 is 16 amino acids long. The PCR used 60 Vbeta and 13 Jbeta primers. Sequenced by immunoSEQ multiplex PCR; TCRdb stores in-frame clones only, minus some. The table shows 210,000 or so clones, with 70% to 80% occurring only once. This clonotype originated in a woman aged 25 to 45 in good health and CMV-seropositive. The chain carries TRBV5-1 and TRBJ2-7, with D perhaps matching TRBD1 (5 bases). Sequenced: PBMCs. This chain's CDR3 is CASSLGWGPSSYEQYF. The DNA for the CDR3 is TGCGCCAGCAGCTTGGGGTGGGGCCCAAGCTCCTACGAGCAGTACTTC. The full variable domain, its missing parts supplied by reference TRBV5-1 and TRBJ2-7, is KAGVTQTPRYLIKTRGQQVTLSCSPISGHRSVSWYQQTPGQGLQFLFEYFSETQRNKGNFPGRFSGRQFSNSRSEMNVSTLELGDSALYLCASSLGWGPSSYEQYFGPGTRLTVT.